One sample yielded the 17 T cell receptor beta chains listed below, sequenced in a study of molecular identifiers for immune sequencing clone quantification. TCRdb independently ran MiXCR on the PCR reads; one entry per CDR3 protein. This sample has 460,000 or so distinct CDR3 sequences; 20% to 25% occur once, and the top ten carry about 0.84%. Sample: naive CD8+ T cells from blood, with Jurkat cell RNA spiked in. The subset here: FACS-sorted CD8+CD4-CCR7+CD45RA+ naive T cells. The receptors come from a human donor in good health. Some libraries in this study had Jurkat cell RNA spiked in.

This clonotype came up a few times. This chain connects TRBV4-1 to TRBJ2-3, with 7 bases fitting TRBD2. CDR1 is MGHRA and CDR2 is YSYEKL in the germline V gene. This CDR3 contains 17 residues. J lost 0 bases, V lost 0 bases, and 6 bases had no gene match. The CDR3, as DNA: TGCGCCAGCAGCCAAGACATAGCGGGCGGTAGCACAGATACGCAGTATTTT. It specifies CASSQDIAGGSTDTQYF.

Many counts were recorded for this clonotype. This chain links TRBV6-2 or TRBV6-3 with TRBJ1-5; D is uncertain. The V gene's germline CDR1 is MNHEY and CDR2 SVGEGT. The CDR3 sequence is 14 residues long. With 2 bases removed from V and 7 bases from J, the gap between germline ends came to 12 bases. CDR3 amino acids: CASSYVGSGQPQHF. CDR3 DNA sequence: TGTGCCAGCAGTTACGTCGGGTCGGGGCAGCCCCAGCATTTT.

At least ten counts were recorded for this clonotype. The rearrangement joins TRBV12-3 or TRBV12-4 to TRBJ1-1; possibly TRBD1 for D (5 bases). Trimming left V 2 bases short and J 3 bases short, with 10 bases between. The CDR3 has 14 residues. In DNA, the CDR3 is TGTGCCAGCAGTTTACAGGGATCGGACACTGAAGCTTTCTTT. This gives the protein CASSLQGSDTEAFF.

The chain recombines TRBV27 with TRBJ1-1, with no clear D. Germline CDR1 and CDR2: MNHEY and SMNVEV (reference sequence). The CDR3 extends over 13 amino acids. V lost 3 bases, J lost 2 bases, and 7 bases lay in between. CDR3 residues: CASSFSPNTEAFF. In DNA form, the CDR3 reads TGTGCCAGCAGTTTTAGTCCCAACACTGAAGCTTTCTTT.

There are a few counts of this clonotype. This rearrangement joins TRBV4-1 to TRBJ2-1; D gene ambiguous. This CDR3 has 16 amino acids. CDR1 and CDR2 from the germline V gene are MGHRA and YSYEKL. V lost 0 bases, J lost 1 base, and 10 bases lay in between. The CDR3 reads CASSQDGVKSYNEQFF. DNA of the CDR3: TGCGCCAGCAGCCAAGATGGGGTTAAATCCTACAATGAGCAGTTCTTC.

A word on this clonotype: A read error may be the cause here, since a much bigger clone is one base away. The V gene is TRBV12-3 or TRBV12-4, the J gene TRBJ2-3; D is tentatively TRBD1 or TRBD2 (5 bases each). The CDR3 sequence is 15 residues long. CDR3 sequence reads: CASSPAGTGTDTQCF. The CDR3, as DNA: TGTGCCAGCAGTCCCGCCGGGACGGGCACAGATACGCAGTGTTTT.

As concerns this clonotype: A much bigger clone sits one base away, suggesting this may be a read error. V usage is TRBV5-1 and J usage is TRBJ2-7, with TRBD1 identical over 12 bases. The length of the CDR3 is 14 residues. CDR1 is SGHRS, CDR2 YFSETQ, per germline. CDR3 bases: TGCGCCAGCAGCTTCACCGGGACAGGGGGCGAGCAGTGCTTC. Protein sequence: CASSFTGTGGEQCF.

Note on this clonotype: This sequence may be a read error, since a much larger clone differs from it by one base. V gene TRBV5-4 combines with J gene TRBJ1-1; weak D call: TRBD1 (6 bases). In germline, CDR1 is SGHNT, CDR2 YYREEE (reference sequence). This CDR3 comprises 14 residues. The CDR3 DNA reads TGTGCCAGCAGCGGGGACACAGGTTACACTGGAGCTTTCTTT. Translated, it gives CASSGDTGYTGAFF.

In its sample, this clonotype was seen a few times. This chain connects TRBV4-1 to TRBJ2-7, with 7 bases that match TRBD1. The germline CDR1 and CDR2 sequences are MGHRA and YSYEKL. Unmatched junction bases numbered 4, after V lost 2 bases and J lost 0 bases. There are 15 residues in the CDR3. The CDR3 DNA reads TGCGCCAGCAGCCAACGGACAGGCAGCTCCTACGAGCAGTACTTC. It is translated as CASSQRTGSSYEQYF.

The rearrangement joins TRBV24-1 to TRBJ1-1, with no clear D. This CDR3 region has 14 residues. V was shortened by 9 bases and J by 1 base, with 14 bases between the two germline ends. Germline V gives CDR1 KGHDR, CDR2 SFDVKD. This CDR3 reads CATYRGLKNTEAFF. The DNA for the CDR3 is TGTGCCACCTATCGGGGTTTAAAGAACACTGAAGCTTTCTTT.

This clonotype was seen a handful of times. For the CDR3, the DNA is TGTGCCAGCAGTTTAGCTAAATTGGCCCATGGCTACACCTTC. Translation: CASSLAKLAHGYTF. V usage is TRBV12-3 or TRBV12-4 and J usage is TRBJ1-2; D is ambiguous. This CDR3 contains 14 residues. The V end was cut by 0 bases, the J end by 6 bases, with 11 bases between.

A remark on this clonotype: This may come from a read error, since a much larger clone is one base off. The chain uses TRBV2 and TRBJ1-5; D may be TRBD1 (5 bases). Trimming took 8 bases from V and 5 from J, leaving 19 bases between them. The V gene's germline CDR1 is SNHLY and CDR2 FYNNEI. CDR3 size: 15 residues. CDR3 nucleotides: TGTGCCAGCGAAGGTCGCAGGGTTGAGGATCAGCCCCAGCATTTT. Translation: CASEGRRVEDQPQHF.

This chain connects TRBV11-2 to TRBJ2-7, with D possibly TRBD2 on 6 matching bases. The length of the CDR3 is 18 residues. V lost 0 bases and J lost 0, with 18 bases in between. CDR1 and CDR2 (germline): SGHAT, FQNNGV. The CDR3 sequence is CASSLDNQPGLASYEQYF. For the CDR3, the DNA is TGTGCCAGCAGCTTAGATAATCAACCGGGACTGGCCTCCTACGAGCAGTACTTC.

The rearrangement uses TRBV4-3 and TRBJ1-1; possibly TRBD1 for D (5 bases). Germline loops: CDR1 LGHNA, CDR2 YSLEER. V was pared by 0 bases and J by 1 base, with 12 bases between. This CDR3 region has 16 residues. The CDR3 nucleotides are TGCGCCAGCAGCCAAGATTTTCTGGGGCCGAACACTGAAGCTTTCTTT. Its protein product is CASSQDFLGPNTEAFF.

This clonotype was detected ten times or more. This chain connects TRBV30 to TRBJ2-7; D not certain. The CDR3 spans 13 residues. V lost 0 bases and J lost 2, with 8 bases in between. The germline gives CDR1 GTSNPN, CDR2 SVGIG (reference sequence). DNA for the CDR3: TGTGCCTGGAGTGTAGGCGGTCCCTACGAGCAGTACTTC. Protein: CAWSVGGPYEQYF.

Turning to this clonotype: Because it lacks the conserved phenylalanine or tryptophan at the end, this CDR3 is likely a read error. The chain combines TRBV5-1 with TRBJ1-1; D not resolved. CDR3 length equals 14 residues. Germline V gene data show CDR1 as SGHRS and CDR2 as YFSETQ. Here the CDR3 reads CASGLRELRAEAFY. CDR3 nucleotide sequence: TGCGCCAGCGGCTTGAGGGAACTCCGCGCTGAAGCTTTCTAT.

This clonotype was counted a few times. The CDR3 loop reads CASSFELGEETQYF. For the CDR3, the DNA is TGCGCCAGCAGCTTCGAACTAGGAGAAGAGACCCAGTACTTC. The rearrangement uses TRBV5-1 and TRBJ2-5; possibly TRBD2 for D (5 bases). In germline, CDR1 is SGHRS, CDR2 YFSETQ. Deletions cut 2 bases from V and 3 bases from J, with 11 bases between. This CDR3 has 14 amino acids.